This T cell receptor beta chain was sequenced during a study of T cells in localized non-small cell lung cancer. Study findings and constraints: Sequencing was restricted to one tumor region; therefore, heterogeneity remains possible. Out of the top 100 tumor clones, a median about 50 were seen in adjacent lung. Uninvolved nearby lung showed the greatest T cell clonality, exceeding that found in tumor.

The V segment lost 6 bases and the J segment 6 bases; nucleotides outside the gene matches: 7. The germline V gene has CDR1 LNHDA and CDR2 SQIVND (reference sequence). The CDR3 length is 14 residues. Concerning this clone: Antigen unknown.

Adjacent lung lacking atypia came from at least 2 cm beyond the tumor margin. Assay: immunoSEQ multiplex PCR; the TCRdb copy retains only in-frame clones and omits some. The sample yields approximately 1,500 clones, less than 40% seen once. This chain uses TRBV19 with TRBJ2-7; TRBD1 matches at 11 bases. Sequenced here: normal lung tissue next to the tumor, sampled before any cancer treatment. The clonotype comes from a man between 40 and 75 years old with stage I lung adenocarcinoma. In DNA form, the CDR3 reads TGTGCCAGTAGGGAGGACAGGGGGCGGTCCGAGCAGTACTTC. The encoded protein is CASREDRGRSEQYF.